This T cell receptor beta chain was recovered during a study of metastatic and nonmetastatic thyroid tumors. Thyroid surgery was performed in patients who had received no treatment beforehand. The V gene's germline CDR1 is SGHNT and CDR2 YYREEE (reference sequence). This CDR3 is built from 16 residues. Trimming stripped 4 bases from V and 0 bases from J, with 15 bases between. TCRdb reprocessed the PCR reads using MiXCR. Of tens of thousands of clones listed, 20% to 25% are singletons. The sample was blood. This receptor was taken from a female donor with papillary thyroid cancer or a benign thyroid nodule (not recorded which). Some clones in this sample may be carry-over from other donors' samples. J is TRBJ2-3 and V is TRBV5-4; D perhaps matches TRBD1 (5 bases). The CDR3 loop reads CASSKGKQSSTDTQYF. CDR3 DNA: TGTGCCAGCAGCAAGGGGAAGCAGTCTAGCACAGATACGCAGTATTTT.